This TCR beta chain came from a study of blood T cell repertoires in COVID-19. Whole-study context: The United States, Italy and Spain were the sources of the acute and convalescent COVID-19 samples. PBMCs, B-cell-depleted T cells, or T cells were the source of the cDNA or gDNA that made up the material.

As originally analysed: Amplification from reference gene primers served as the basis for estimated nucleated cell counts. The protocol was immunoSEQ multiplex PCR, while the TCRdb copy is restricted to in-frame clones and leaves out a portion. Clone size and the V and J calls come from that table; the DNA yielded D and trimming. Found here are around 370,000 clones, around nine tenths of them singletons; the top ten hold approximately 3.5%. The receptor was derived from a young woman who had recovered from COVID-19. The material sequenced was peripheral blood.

CDR3 residues: CASSQDYFTEAFF. CDR3 coding DNA: TGTGCCAGCAGCCAAGACTATTTCACTGAAGCTTTCTTT. The J gene is TRBJ1-1, the V gene TRBV3-1 (or the pseudogene TRBV3-2); D is ambiguous. V lost 0 bases, J lost 4 bases, and 6 bases lay in between. Germline CDR1 and CDR2: LGHDT and YNNKEL (reference sequence). CDR3 length: 13 residues.